A selection of T cell receptor beta chains follows, all from one sample in a study of T cell responses to AZD1222 COVID-19 vaccine. Some clones are missing from TCRdb's copy, which holds only in-frame ones; the method was immunoSEQ multiplex PCR. Here the sample spans about 130,000 clones, about nine tenths being singletons. The sample here was peripheral blood, taken on day 0 of AZD1222 vaccination. The receptors shown here come from an adult in good health. The CDR3 runs from the conserved cysteine through the conserved F or W. The order of the fields is D gene, J gene, V gene, clone size, CDR3 DNA, CDR3 protein. A D gene is named only where the DNA matches it firmly. A clone size is listed for some rows: how often the clone was seen (once, few, many), or a class if it is expanded.

d_gene: TRBD1; j_gene: TRBJ2-2; v_gene: TRBV24-1; abundance: .; CDR3nt: TGTGCCACCAGTGACACGACAGGGGTTGGGACCGGGGAGCTGTTTTTT; CDR3aa: CATSDTTGVGTGELFF
d_gene: TRBD2; j_gene: TRBJ2-3; v_gene: TRBV6-5; abundance: .; CDR3nt: TGTGCCAGCAGTACTAGCGGGGGAGATACGCAGTATTTT; CDR3aa: CASSTSGGDTQYF
d_gene: .; j_gene: TRBJ1-6; v_gene: TRBV4-3; abundance: few; CDR3nt: TGCGCCAGCAGTCCCGGGAGAGATAATTCACCCCTCCACTTT; CDR3aa: CASSPGRDNSPLHF
d_gene: .; j_gene: TRBJ2-7; v_gene: TRBV12-3/TRBV12-4; abundance: .; CDR3nt: TGTGCCAGCAGTCAGGGGTACGAGCAGTACTTC; CDR3aa: CASSQGYEQYF
d_gene: TRBD1; j_gene: TRBJ1-5; v_gene: TRBV7-9; abundance: .; CDR3nt: TGTGCCAGCAGCTCGGACAGGGGGAGTCAGCCCCAGCATTTT; CDR3aa: CASSSDRGSQPQHF
d_gene: .; j_gene: TRBJ2-1; v_gene: TRBV7-2; abundance: .; CDR3nt: TGTGCCAGCAGCTTAGTTGCTAGCGCGGGATCATATGAGCAGTTCTTC; CDR3aa: CASSLVASAGSYEQFF
d_gene: .; j_gene: TRBJ1-6; v_gene: TRBV10-3; abundance: .; CDR3nt: TGTGCCATCAGTGCGAGCGGACAGACTAATTCACCCCTCCACTTT; CDR3aa: CAISASGQTNSPLHF
d_gene: TRBD1; j_gene: TRBJ2-7; v_gene: TRBV4-3; abundance: .; CDR3nt: TGCGCCAGCAGCCAAGGGGGACAGGGCTACGAGCAGTACTTC; CDR3aa: CASSQGGQGYEQYF
d_gene: .; j_gene: TRBJ1-1; v_gene: TRBV5-8; abundance: .; CDR3nt: TGTGCCAGCAGCTTGCCGGTTGTGGGCGGAACTGAAGCTTTCTTT; CDR3aa: CASSLPVVGGTEAFF
d_gene: .; j_gene: TRBJ1-2; v_gene: TRBV5-5; abundance: .; CDR3nt: TGTGCCAGCAGCCTAAGTCCTTCAACTAACTATGGCTACACCTTC; CDR3aa: CASSLSPSTNYGYTF
d_gene: .; j_gene: TRBJ2-2; v_gene: TRBV11-2; abundance: .; CDR3nt: TGTGCCAGCAGCCCCCTCCCCGGGAGCACCGGGGAGCTGTTTTTT; CDR3aa: CASSPLPGSTGELFF
d_gene: .; j_gene: TRBJ1-2; v_gene: TRBV14; abundance: once; CDR3nt: TGTGCCAGCAGCCGCCGGGACTCCGACCTCTATGGCTACACCTTC; CDR3aa: CASSRRDSDLYGYTF
d_gene: .; j_gene: TRBJ1-5; v_gene: TRBV7-2; abundance: .; CDR3nt: TGTGCCAGCAGCTTGGGGGATCAGCCCCAGCATTTT; CDR3aa: CASSLGDQPQHF
d_gene: .; j_gene: TRBJ1-2; v_gene: TRBV7-9; abundance: .; CDR3nt: TGTGCCAGCTCTCCCGAGGTTGGCTACACCTTC; CDR3aa: CASSPEVGYTF
d_gene: TRBD2; j_gene: TRBJ2-7; v_gene: TRBV19; abundance: few; CDR3nt: TGTGCCAGTCAGCGGGGTAACGAGCAGTACTTC; CDR3aa: CASQRGNEQYF
d_gene: .; j_gene: TRBJ2-2; v_gene: TRBV9; abundance: .; CDR3nt: TGTGCCAGCAGCTGGGGGACAACCACCGGGGAGCTGTTTTTT; CDR3aa: CASSWGTTTGELFF
d_gene: TRBD1; j_gene: TRBJ2-7; v_gene: TRBV6-6; abundance: .; CDR3nt: TGTGCCAGCAGTTACTCGACAGGGGGTTACGAGCAGTACTTC; CDR3aa: CASSYSTGGYEQYF
d_gene: .; j_gene: TRBJ2-4; v_gene: TRBV11-3; abundance: .; CDR3nt: TGTGCCAGCAGCTTAGATAGAAGCTCGCAGTACTTC; CDR3aa: CASSLDRSSQYF
d_gene: .; j_gene: TRBJ2-6; v_gene: TRBV5-6; abundance: .; CDR3nt: TGTGCCAGCAGCTCACTACAGGAGTTCTCTGGGGCCAACGTCCTGACTTTC; CDR3aa: CASSSLQEFSGANVLTF
d_gene: .; j_gene: TRBJ2-7; v_gene: TRBV7-9; abundance: .; CDR3nt: TGTGCCAGCAGCCCCTGGGCGGGGAGGATTTTCGAGCAGTACTTC; CDR3aa: CASSPWAGRIFEQYF
d_gene: TRBD1; j_gene: TRBJ1-5; v_gene: TRBV2; abundance: .; CDR3nt: TGTGCCAGCAGTGTGGACAGGGGCAATCAGCCCCAGCATTTT; CDR3aa: CASSVDRGNQPQHF
d_gene: TRBD1; j_gene: TRBJ2-7; v_gene: TRBV6-5; abundance: .; CDR3nt: TGTGCCAGCAGTTACGGCCAGGGGGACCCCTACGAGCAGTACTTC; CDR3aa: CASSYGQGDPYEQYF
d_gene: .; j_gene: TRBJ1-3; v_gene: TRBV12-5; abundance: .; CDR3nt: TGTGCTAGTACTCCCGGACGGTCTGGAAACACCATATATTTT; CDR3aa: CASTPGRSGNTIYF
d_gene: TRBD1; j_gene: TRBJ1-2; v_gene: TRBV7-2; abundance: .; CDR3nt: TGTGCCAGCAGCTTCGACTCTTCAGGGGGCGGAAGAGGGGGCTACACCTTC; CDR3aa: CASSFDSSGGGRGGYTF
d_gene: .; j_gene: TRBJ1-1; v_gene: TRBV6-2/TRBV6-3; abundance: .; CDR3nt: TGTGCCAGCAGTTACGGGGGAACTTTGCGCACTGAAGCTTTCTTT; CDR3aa: CASSYGGTLRTEAFF
d_gene: .; j_gene: TRBJ2-7; v_gene: TRBV5-1; abundance: .; CDR3nt: TGCGCCAGCAGCTTGGCGGTAGGCCCGAGCGAGCAGTACTTC; CDR3aa: CASSLAVGPSEQYF
d_gene: .; j_gene: TRBJ2-1; v_gene: TRBV6-5; abundance: .; CDR3nt: TGTGCCAGCAGTTATATGGGTAGCGCCCGGGGGAATGAGCAGTTCTTC; CDR3aa: CASSYMGSARGNEQFF
d_gene: .; j_gene: TRBJ2-2; v_gene: TRBV19; abundance: .; CDR3nt: TGTGCCAGTAGTAGTGGAGAGGACACCGGGGAGCTGTTTTTT; CDR3aa: CASSSGEDTGELFF
d_gene: .; j_gene: TRBJ1-5; v_gene: TRBV7-9; abundance: once; CDR3nt: TGTGCCAGCAGCCTGGGAGGGGAGGATCAGCCCCAGCATTTT; CDR3aa: CASSLGGEDQPQHF
d_gene: .; j_gene: TRBJ1-1; v_gene: TRBV4-1; abundance: .; CDR3nt: TGCGCCAGCAGCCACCCCAGGGCAGGGCCAACCTCGAACACTGAAGCTTTCTTT; CDR3aa: CASSHPRAGPTSNTEAFF
d_gene: TRBD2; j_gene: TRBJ2-7; v_gene: TRBV18; abundance: .; CDR3nt: TGTGCCAGCTCACCGTTCGGGGGGTCCCTATACGAGCAGTACTTC; CDR3aa: CASSPFGGSLYEQYF
d_gene: .; j_gene: TRBJ2-3; v_gene: TRBV11-2; abundance: many; CDR3nt: TGTGCCAGCAGCTTAGGGACGTTGCTAGCTTCATACACAGATACGCAGTATTTT; CDR3aa: CASSLGTLLASYTDTQYF